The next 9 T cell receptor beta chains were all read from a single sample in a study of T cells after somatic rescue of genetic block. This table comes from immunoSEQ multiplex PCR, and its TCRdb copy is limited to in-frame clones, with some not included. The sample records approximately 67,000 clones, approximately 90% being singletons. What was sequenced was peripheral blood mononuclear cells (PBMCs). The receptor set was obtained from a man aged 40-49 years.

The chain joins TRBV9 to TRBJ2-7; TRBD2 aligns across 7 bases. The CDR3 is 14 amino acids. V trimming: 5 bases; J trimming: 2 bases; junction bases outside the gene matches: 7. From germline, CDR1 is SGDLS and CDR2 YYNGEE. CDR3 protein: CASSATGTTYEQYF. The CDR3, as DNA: TGTGCCAGCAGTGCTACTGGGACTACCTACGAGCAGTACTTC.

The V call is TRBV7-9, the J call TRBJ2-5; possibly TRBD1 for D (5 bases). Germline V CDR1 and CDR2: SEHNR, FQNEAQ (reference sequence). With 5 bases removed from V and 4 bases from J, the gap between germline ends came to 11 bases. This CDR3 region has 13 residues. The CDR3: CASSTGQGETQYF. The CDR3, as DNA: TGTGCCAGCAGCACCGGACAAGGAGAGACCCAGTACTTC.

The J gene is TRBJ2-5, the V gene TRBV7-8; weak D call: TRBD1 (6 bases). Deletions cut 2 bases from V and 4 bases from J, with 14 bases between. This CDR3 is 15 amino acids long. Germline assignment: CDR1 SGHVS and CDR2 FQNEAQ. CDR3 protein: CASSLWGQGRETQYF. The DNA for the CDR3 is TGTGCCAGCAGCTTATGGGGGCAGGGTAGAGAGACCCAGTACTTC.

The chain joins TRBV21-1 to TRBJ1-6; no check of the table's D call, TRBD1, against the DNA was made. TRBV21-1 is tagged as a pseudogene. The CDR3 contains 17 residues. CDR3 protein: CASRCWAVLSYNSPLHF. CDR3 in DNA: TGTGCCAGCAGGTGTTGGGCAGTCCTTAGCTATAATTCACCCCTCCACTTT.

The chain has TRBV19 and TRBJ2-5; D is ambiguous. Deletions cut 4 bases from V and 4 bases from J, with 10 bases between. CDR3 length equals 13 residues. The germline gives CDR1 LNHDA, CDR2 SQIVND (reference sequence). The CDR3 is CASSKAERETQYF. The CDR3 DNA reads TGTGCCAGTAGTAAAGCAGAAAGAGAGACCCAGTACTTC.

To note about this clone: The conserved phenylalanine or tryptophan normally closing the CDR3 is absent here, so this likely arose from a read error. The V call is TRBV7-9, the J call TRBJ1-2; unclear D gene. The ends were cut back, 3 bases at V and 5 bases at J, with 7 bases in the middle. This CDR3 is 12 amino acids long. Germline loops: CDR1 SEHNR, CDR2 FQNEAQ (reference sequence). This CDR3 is CASSFGGYGYTL. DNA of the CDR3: TGTGCCAGCAGCTTTGGAGGATATGGCTACACCCTC.

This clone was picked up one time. CDR3 DNA sequence: TGTGCCAGCAGCGTAGAAAAGGGGCCCGGGTCGGAGACCCAGTACTTC. Encoded protein: CASSVEKGPGSETQYF. The V gene is TRBV9, the J gene TRBJ2-5; TRBD1 might be the D (5 bases). The CDR3 runs 16 residues. The germline V and J ends were trimmed by 0 bases and 5 bases, with 17 bases remaining between them. The germline gives CDR1 SGDLS, CDR2 YYNGEE.

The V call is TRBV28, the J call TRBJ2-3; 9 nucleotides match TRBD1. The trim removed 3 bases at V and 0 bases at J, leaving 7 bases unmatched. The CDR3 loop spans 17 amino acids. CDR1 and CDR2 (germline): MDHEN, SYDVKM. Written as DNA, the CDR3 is TGTGCCAGCAGTTTCCCACGGGACAGGGCTAGCACAGATACGCAGTATTTT. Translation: CASSFPRDRASTDTQYF. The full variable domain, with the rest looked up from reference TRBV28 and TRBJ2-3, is DVKVTQSSRYLVKRTGEKVFLECVQDMDHENMFWYRQDPGLGLRLIYFSYDVKMKEKGDIPEGYSVSREKKERFSLILESASTNQTSMYLCASSFPRDRASTDTQYFGPGTRLTVL.

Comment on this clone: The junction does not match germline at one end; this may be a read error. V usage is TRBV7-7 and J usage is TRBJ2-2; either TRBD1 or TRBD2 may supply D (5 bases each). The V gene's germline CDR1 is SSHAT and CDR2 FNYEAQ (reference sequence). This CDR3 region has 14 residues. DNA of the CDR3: TGTGCTAGCAGCTTAGAGAGGGGAAAAGGGGAGCTGTTTTTT. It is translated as CASSLERGKGELFF.